These 19 T cell receptor beta chains share one sample of origin, sequenced in a study of beta chain features in type 1 diabetes. Study-level findings and limits: A moderate, significant TCRB CDR3 shortening appeared in type 1 diabetes across four CD4+ subsets.

Expressed TCRB transcripts were sequenced because the isolated RNA had all been reverse transcribed beforehand. Method: immunoSEQ multiplex PCR; TCRdb's copy keeps in-frame clones and lacks some. The sample lists 500,000 to 850,000 clones; over 12% were seen once. No antigen has been assigned to these receptors. Sequencing used naive CD4+ T cells from blood. The receptors come from a man between 18 and 29 years old with type 1 diabetes.

The table lists this clone with a few counts. The chain couples TRBV2 to TRBJ1-2; TRBD1 might be the D (5 bases). Trimming stripped 4 bases from V and 3 bases from J, with 18 bases between. Germline CDR1 and CDR2: SNHLY and FYNNEI. The CDR3 sequence is 16 residues long. Here the CDR3 DNA reads TGTGCCAGCAGTGTCCTGGGGCAGGGTGTTGACTATGGCTACACCTTC. Amino acid sequence: CASSVLGQGVDYGYTF. Together with reference TRBV2 and TRBJ1-2, the CDR3 gives the full variable domain: EPEVTQTPSHQVTQMGQEVILRCVPISNHLYFYWYRQILGQKVEFLVSFYNNEISEKSEIFDDQFSVERPDGSNFTLKIRSTKLEDSAMYFCASSVLGQGVDYGYTFGSGTRLTVV.

This chain joins TRBV5-1 and TRBJ2-7, with 8 bases matching TRBD2. The CDR3 has 15 residues. Germline lookup yields CDR1 SGHRS and CDR2 YFSETQ. V lost 6 bases and J lost 2; bases outside the gene matches: 10. As DNA, the CDR3 is TGCGCCAGCAACCTGGATGGGACTAGGGCCTACGAGCAGTACTTC. This gives the protein CASNLDGTRAYEQYF.

This clone was observed a handful of times. The chain recombines TRBV30 with TRBJ2-2, with unresolved D. Germline lookup yields CDR1 GTSNPN and CDR2 SVGIG (reference sequence). The CDR3 is 13 residues long. V lost 0 bases to trimming and J lost 4 bases, with 6 bases between them. In DNA, the CDR3 is TGTGCCTGGAGTGTTTGGACCACCGGGGAGCTGTTTTTT. Translation: CAWSVWTTGELFF.

The chain joins TRBV28 to TRBJ2-7; D gene uncertain. The CDR3 spans 14 residues. CDR1 MDHEN and CDR2 SYDVKM come from the germline V gene. The ends were cut back, 8 bases at V and 0 bases at J, with 14 bases in the middle. CDR3 sequence (DNA): TGTGCCAGCGCCGTGGGTGGCAACTCCTACGAGCAGTACTTC. It is translated as CASAVGGNSYEQYF.

The chain couples TRBV5-4 to TRBJ2-5; 8 bases fit TRBD2. J was trimmed by 1 base and V by 2 bases; bases with no gene match: 4. The germline gives CDR1 SGHNT, CDR2 YYREEE (reference sequence). CDR3 length: 15 residues. The CDR3 sequence is CASSFGLAGQETQYF. The CDR3 DNA follows: TGTGCCAGCAGCTTCGGCCTAGCGGGCCAAGAGACCCAGTACTTC.

The chain uses TRBV7-2 and TRBJ2-1, with TRBD1 identical over 9 bases. The V segment lost 7 bases and the J segment 6 bases; nucleotides outside the gene matches: 7. Per germline, CDR1 SGHTA and CDR2 FQGNSA. There are 14 residues in the CDR3. The CDR3 coding sequence is TGTGCCAGCAAACAGGGGGCATCCCCCAATGAGCAGTTCTTC. Translating gives CASKQGASPNEQFF.

This clone was counted only a few times. The rearrangement joins TRBV2 to TRBJ1-6; D is unclear. Germline CDR1 SNHLY, CDR2 FYNNEI. Trimming took 6 bases from V and 14 from J, leaving 20 bases between them. This CDR3 has 14 residues. The chain's CDR3 is CASSENAPAVALHF. The CDR3 DNA reads TGTGCCAGCAGCGAAAATGCTCCGGCGGTGGCCCTCCACTTT.

On this clone itself: One junction end disagrees with the germline gene, perhaps due to a read error. The chain carries TRBV30 and TRBJ2-7; 8 bases map to TRBD1. CDR1 and CDR2 (germline): GTSNPN, SVGIG (reference sequence). The CDR3 is 13 residues long. The chain's CDR3 is CAWSDHYWTGQGF. In DNA, the CDR3 is TGTGCCTGGAGTGACCATTACTGGACAGGGCAGGGCTTC.

This clone occurred a few times. J is TRBJ1-4 and V is TRBV25-1, with D uncertain. V dropped 6 bases and J dropped 7 bases, with 9 bases sitting between them. Per germline, CDR1 MGHDK and CDR2 SYGVNS. This CDR3 region has 12 residues. Written as DNA, the CDR3 is TGTGCCAGCAGGAGACTAGGTGAAAAACTGTTTTTT. Amino acids: CASRRLGEKLFF.

The table lists this clone with a few counts. The J gene is TRBJ2-7, the V gene TRBV6-1, with 10 bases fitting TRBD2. V shed 6 bases, J shed 5 bases, and the junction held 4 bases outside the gene matches. Germline CDR1 reads MNHNS; CDR2 reads SASEGT. CDR3 length: 13 amino acids. The CDR3 nucleotides read TGTGCCAGCAGCAGCGGGAGGGCCGACGAGCAGTACTTC. Amino acids: CASSSGRADEQYF.

The chain links TRBV10-3 to TRBJ2-2; a possible D gene is TRBD2 (6 bases). The CDR3 is 14 residues long. From germline, CDR1 is ENHRY and CDR2 SYGVKD. Trimming cost V 11 bases and J 3 bases, with 16 bases left between them. CDR3 sequence: CASGPGADTGELFF. CDR3 sequence (DNA): TGTGCCTCGGGACCGGGAGCGGACACCGGGGAGCTGTTTTTT.

This chain links TRBV13 with TRBJ2-2; tentatively, D is TRBD2 (5 bases). The CDR3 loop spans 11 amino acids. Germline V gene lookup returns CDR1 PRHDT and CDR2 FYEKMQ (reference sequence). Trimming cost V 5 bases and J 9 bases, with 7 bases left between them. CDR3 residues: CASSPGRELFF. In nucleotides, the CDR3 is TGTGCCAGCAGCCCGGGGAGGGAGCTGTTTTTT.

The table lists this clone with a few counts. V usage is TRBV9 and J usage is TRBJ1-1; D is unresolved. V lost 3 bases and J lost 11, with 14 bases in between. The CDR3 contains 12 residues. From germline, CDR1 is SGDLS and CDR2 YYNGEE. The CDR3 sequence: CASSAKSPVAFF. DNA for the CDR3: TGTGCCAGCAGCGCCAAAAGCCCGGTGGCTTTCTTT.

This chain connects TRBV5-4 to TRBJ2-5; D perhaps matches TRBD2 (6 bases). The germline V gene encodes CDR1 SGHNT and CDR2 YYREEE (reference sequence). This CDR3 is 15 amino acids long. V was trimmed by 6 bases and J by 5 bases, leaving 20 bases between them. In DNA form, the CDR3 reads TGTGCCAGCACCGCGCCCGGGACTCCGCGGGAGACCCAGTACTTC. Its translation: CASTAPGTPRETQYF.

The J gene is TRBJ2-7, the V gene TRBV7-2; 7 bases fit TRBD2. Germline CDR1 SGHTA, CDR2 FQGNSA. The CDR3 covers 12 residues. Unmatched junction bases numbered 9, after V lost 8 bases and J lost 8 bases. The CDR3 spells CASGREDPKQYF. CDR3 in DNA: TGTGCCAGCGGGAGGGAGGACCCGAAGCAGTACTTC.

This sequence joins TRBV5-1 and TRBJ2-7; TRBD1 matches 7 bases. Germline CDR1 SGHRS, CDR2 YFSETQ. The V segment lost 1 base and the J segment 0 bases; nucleotides outside the gene matches: 7. The CDR3 sequence is 16 residues long. The CDR3 DNA follows: TGCGCCAGCAGCTTGCAAGGGACAGAAGTCTCCTACGAGCAGTACTTC. Translation: CASSLQGTEVSYEQYF.

This clone was detected a few times. CDR3: CASSVGGQLTYEQYF. DNA of the CDR3: TGTGCCAGCAGCGTAGGGGGACAGCTCACCTACGAGCAGTACTTC. V usage is TRBV9 and J usage is TRBJ2-7; 7 bases agree with TRBD1. Germline CDR1 is SGDLS and CDR2 is YYNGEE. The CDR3 runs to 15 residues. V trimming: 0 bases; J trimming: 2 bases; junction bases outside the gene matches: 5.

The DNA of the CDR3 is TGTGCCAGCAGAAGAGAAATTCAGGGTAGAGAGACCCAGTACTTC. It specifies CASRREIQGRETQYF. The V gene is TRBV27, the J gene TRBJ2-5; D is perhaps TRBD1 (5 bases). The germline V gene has CDR1 MNHEY and CDR2 SMNVEV (reference sequence). V lost 6 bases and J lost 4, with 18 bases in between. The CDR3 is 15 residues long.

This chain uses TRBV6-5 with TRBJ2-7; the D gene is possibly TRBD1 (7 bases). CDR1 MNHEY and CDR2 SVGAGI come from the germline V gene. With 8 bases removed from V and 0 bases from J, the gap between germline ends came to 17 bases. CDR3 length equals 15 residues. The CDR3 loop reads CASRRGTADSYEQYF. As DNA, the CDR3 is TGTGCCAGCCGCCGGGGGACAGCCGACTCCTACGAGCAGTACTTC.